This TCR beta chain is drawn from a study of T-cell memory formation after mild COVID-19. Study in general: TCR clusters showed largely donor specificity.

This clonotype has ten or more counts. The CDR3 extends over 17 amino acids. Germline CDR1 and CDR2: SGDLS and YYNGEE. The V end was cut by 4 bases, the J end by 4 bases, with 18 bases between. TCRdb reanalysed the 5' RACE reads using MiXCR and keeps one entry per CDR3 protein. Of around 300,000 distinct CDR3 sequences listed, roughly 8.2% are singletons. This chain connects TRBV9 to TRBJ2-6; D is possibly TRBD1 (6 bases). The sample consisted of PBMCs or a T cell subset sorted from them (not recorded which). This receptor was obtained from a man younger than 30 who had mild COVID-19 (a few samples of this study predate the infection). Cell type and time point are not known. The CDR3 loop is CASSPWTGTTGANVLTF. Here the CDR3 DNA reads TGTGCCAGCAGCCCGTGGACCGGGACAACGGGGGCCAACGTCCTGACTTTC.